The T cell receptor beta chain under discussion was sequenced for a study of cytomegalovirus exposure and HLA in healthy donors. Background on the study: Prior work identified 100 million to 130 million unique TCR beta sequences in 150 million to 200 million T cells.

As for this clone: Its antigen is still unknown.

J gave up 8 bases and V 1 base, and 8 bases lay outside the gene matches. The CDR3 covers 14 residues. The germline V gene encodes CDR1 GTSNPN and CDR2 SVGIG (reference sequence). 60 Vbeta and 13 Jbeta primers were used in PCR. Method: immunoSEQ multiplex PCR; TCRdb's copy keeps in-frame clones and lacks some. The data show about 110,000 clones, about 70% seen once. Findings and caveats of the study: When a later analysis was performed, an Asian-associated ancestry cluster reportedly had fewer N-insertions than the roughly 700-donor mean. Three chains tied to CMV proved CMV antigen-specific in vitro.

The sequence derives from a man between 50 and 59 years old in good health and CMV-seropositive. The V and J genes are TRBV30 and TRBJ2-1, with 7 bases that match TRBD2. Sequencing was done on a sample of PBMCs. The CDR3 spells CAWSGGLFIDEQFF. DNA for the CDR3: TGTGCCTGGAGTGGGGGACTATTTATCGATGAGCAGTTCTTC.